In this sample, the clone carrying this TCR beta chain turned up once. Antigen: not known. This sample was included in a study of graft-versus-host responses after intestinal transplantation. Study background: Recipients obtained multivisceral, liver-intestinal, or isolated intestinal transplants. The whole recipient group had anti-thymocyte globulin induction followed by tacrolimus and steroids for roughly 3 years. General study findings and limits: GvH clones were identified in recipient marrow, with some first appearing in ileum or blood. Graft-donor T cell macrochimerism coincided with high graft-versus-host to host-versus-graft clonal ratios in allografts.

The method was immunoSEQ multiplex PCR; TCRdb's version includes in-frame clones alone and lacks a portion of them. The sample lists tens of thousands of clones, around 90% occurring once. Germline V gene lookup returns CDR1 MDHEN and CDR2 SYDVKM. The V gene lost 4 bases and the J gene lost 6 bases, with 13 bases spanning the gap. This CDR3 has 13 residues. This TCR came from a human donor who received an intestinal transplant. The gene calls are TRBV28 and TRBJ2-7; D uncertain. Material: unstimulated CD8+ T cells sorted from spleen or lymph node cells, obtained before intestinal transplant. This chain's CDR3 is CASSSGLAGEQYF. In nucleotides, the CDR3 is TGTGCCAGCAGTTCTGGTCTGGCAGGCGAGCAGTACTTC.